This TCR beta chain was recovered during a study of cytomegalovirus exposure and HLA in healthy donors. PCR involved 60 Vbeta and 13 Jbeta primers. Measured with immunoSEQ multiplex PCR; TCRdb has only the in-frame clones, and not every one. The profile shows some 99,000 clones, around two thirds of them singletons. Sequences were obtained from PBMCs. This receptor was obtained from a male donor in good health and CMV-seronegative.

The chain's CDR3 is CASSKGEWDYNEQFF. In nucleotides, the CDR3 is TGTGCCAGTAGCAAGGGGGAATGGGACTACAATGAGCAGTTCTTC. The V and J genes are TRBV19 and TRBJ2-1; D may be TRBD1 (6 bases). In germline, CDR1 is LNHDA, CDR2 SQIVND (reference sequence). Trimming shortened V by 6 bases and J by 3 bases, and 15 bases separated the two germline ends. This CDR3 comprises 15 residues. Full variable domain (outside the CDR3, taken from reference TRBV19 and TRBJ2-1): DGGITQSPKYLFRKEGQNVTLSCEQNLNHDAMYWYRQDPGQGLRLIYYSQIVNDFQKGDIAEGYSVSREKKESFPLTVTSAQKNPTAFYLCASSKGEWDYNEQFFGPGTRLTVL.